These 31 T cell receptor beta chains share one sample of origin, sequenced in a study of cytomegalovirus exposure and HLA in healthy donors. Primers included in the PCR were 60 Vbeta and 13 Jbeta primers. The repertoire was sequenced with immunoSEQ multiplex PCR; TCRdb's copy has only in-frame clones and lacks some. The sample carries fewer than 200,000 clones, approximately 70% recorded once. Sequencing used PBMCs. The receptors come from a man aged 35 to 55 in good health and CMV-seropositive.

The chain joins TRBV5-4 to TRBJ2-5; 9 nucleotides line up with TRBD1. V trimming: 4 bases; J trimming: 0 bases; junction bases outside the gene matches: 7. CDR1 SGHNT and CDR2 YYREEE come from the germline V gene (reference sequence). This CDR3 comprises 16 residues. The CDR3 region has the DNA TGTGCCAGCAGCACCCGGGACAGGGCCAACCAAGAGACCCAGTACTTC. It encodes CASSTRDRANQETQYF.

The chain recombines TRBV4-1 with TRBJ2-1; D may be TRBD2 (5 bases). Germline V CDR1 and CDR2: MGHRA, YSYEKL. The CDR3 runs to 15 residues. V was cut by 0 bases and J by 7 bases, with 13 bases left in between. The CDR3 sequence is CASSQESRGKNEQFF. The DNA for the CDR3 is TGCGCCAGCAGCCAAGAATCCCGAGGGAAGAATGAGCAGTTCTTC.

In regard to this clone: Additional DNA sequences in this sample encode the identical CDR3. The chain couples TRBV2 to TRBJ1-5; TRBD1 might be the D (5 bases). The germline gives CDR1 SNHLY, CDR2 FYNNEI. This CDR3 is built from 14 residues. V dropped 3 bases and J dropped 2 bases, with 8 bases sitting between them. The CDR3 sequence is CASSEARGNQPQHF. The CDR3 coding sequence is TGTGCCAGCAGTGAGGCCAGGGGCAATCAGCCCCAGCATTTT.

This chain uses TRBV28 with TRBJ1-6; no firm D call. This CDR3 region has 12 residues. Germline values: CDR1 MDHEN, CDR2 SYDVKM. The V and J ends lost 5 bases and 7 bases respectively, with 6 bases between them. CDR3 DNA sequence: TGTGCCAGCAGTCGCGGAAATTCACCCCTCCACTTT. As protein: CASSRGNSPLHF.

This clone occurred a few times. The chain couples TRBV6-5 to TRBJ1-2; D gene ambiguous. Trimming cost V 0 bases and J 4 bases, with 12 bases left between them. Germline assignment: CDR1 MNHEY and CDR2 SVGAGI. There are 15 residues in the CDR3. The CDR3 DNA is TGTGCCAGCAGTTACTCGATAGGACTGCCCTATGGCTACACCTTC. Its translation: CASSYSIGLPYGYTF.

Only a few counts were recorded for this clone. This chain connects TRBV7-6 to TRBJ2-3, with D possibly matching TRBD2 (6 bases). V lost 5 bases, J lost 5 bases, and 20 bases lay in between. Germline V gene sequence: CDR1 SGHVS, CDR2 FNYEAQ. This CDR3 region has 16 residues. The chain's CDR3 is CASSRNLGGGGDTQYF. In nucleotides, the CDR3 is TGTGCCAGCAGCCGGAACCTGGGGGGTGGCGGAGATACGCAGTATTTT.

This clone was found a few times. V usage is TRBV27 and J usage is TRBJ1-1; 7 nucleotides match TRBD1. Trimming at V came to 6 bases and at J to 8 bases, leaving 15 bases not matched to a gene. This CDR3 has 15 residues. Germline CDR1 and CDR2: MNHEY and SMNVEV (reference sequence). The CDR3 loop is CASRRDSSPYLEAFF. The CDR3 DNA follows: TGTGCCAGCAGACGGGACAGCAGCCCCTACCTGGAAGCTTTCTTT.

This chain connects TRBV4-3 to TRBJ2-5; 8 nucleotides match TRBD2. Trimming removed 4 bases from V and 5 bases from J; junction bases left unmatched: 9. Germline V gene sequence: CDR1 LGHNA, CDR2 YSLEER. The CDR3 has 15 amino acids. The CDR3 coding sequence is TGCGCCAGCAGCCTGGACCGGGGGGGATCGGAGACCCAGTACTTC. Translating it yields CASSLDRGGSETQYF.

The chain is built from TRBV11-3 and TRBJ1-1; tentatively, D is TRBD1 (5 bases). Germline lookup yields CDR1 SGHNT and CDR2 YENEEA. The CDR3 totals 13 residues. Trimming cost V 5 bases and J 4 bases, with 11 bases left between them. Here the CDR3 reads CASSERGATEAFF. The CDR3 coding sequence is TGTGCCAGCAGCGAGCGCGGGGCCACTGAAGCTTTCTTT.

With regard to this clone: Compared with germline, one end of the junction differs, possibly owing to a read error. The chain joins TRBV18 to TRBJ1-1; TRBD1 matches 7 bases. Germline-derived CDR1 and CDR2 are KGHSH and LQKENI. CDR3 length: 14 amino acids. The CDR3 sequence: CAGSPMTGSTEAFF. The CDR3 bases are TGTGCCGGCTCACCGATGACAGGGAGCACTGAAGCTTTCTTT.

The chain links TRBV4-3 to TRBJ1-4; tentatively, D is TRBD1 (5 bases). The germline V and J ends were trimmed by 0 bases and 7 bases, with 12 bases remaining between them. CDR3 length: 15 residues. Germline V gene lookup returns CDR1 LGHNA and CDR2 YSLEER. The chain's CDR3 is CASSQDRGVLEKLFF. CDR3 nucleotide sequence: TGCGCCAGCAGCCAAGATCGGGGGGTTCTTGAAAAACTGTTTTTT.

The chain has TRBV6-5 and TRBJ2-2; D not certain. The CDR3 is 13 amino acids. CDR1 is MNHEY, CDR2 SVGAGI, per germline. The V end was cut by 4 bases, the J end by 5 bases, with 8 bases between. The chain's CDR3 is CASSSPATGELFF. CDR3 nucleotides: TGTGCCAGCAGTTCTCCAGCGACCGGGGAGCTGTTTTTT.

This clone is a singleton in its sample. The chain links TRBV4-3 to TRBJ2-5, with D tentatively TRBD2 (6 bases). Germline CDR1 reads LGHNA; CDR2 reads YSLEER. V was pared by 1 base and J by 5 bases, with 8 bases between. This CDR3 contains 13 residues. CDR3 in amino acids: CASSQGGRETQYF. CDR3 coding DNA: TGCGCCAGCAGCCAAGGAGGGAGGGAGACCCAGTACTTC.

This rearrangement joins TRBV7-2 to TRBJ2-1; TRBD1 aligns across 11 bases. CDR3 size: 16 residues. V lost 5 bases to trimming and J lost 0 bases; unmatched junction nucleotides: 3. CDR1 and CDR2 (germline): SGHTA, FQGNSA. CDR3 protein: CASSAGQGASYNEQFF. The CDR3 DNA reads TGTGCCAGCAGCGCCGGACAGGGGGCCTCCTACAATGAGCAGTTCTTC.

The chain uses TRBV19 and TRBJ2-3, with D uncertain. The CDR3 has 15 amino acids. In germline, CDR1 is LNHDA, CDR2 SQIVND (reference sequence). Trimming shortened V by 5 bases and J by 1 base, and 13 bases separated the two germline ends. CDR3: CASSLSIMGTDTQYF. CDR3 nucleotides: TGTGCCAGTAGTTTAAGCATTATGGGCACAGATACGCAGTATTTT. Complete variable domain (other parts from reference TRBV19 and TRBJ2-3): DGGITQSPKYLFRKEGQNVTLSCEQNLNHDAMYWYRQDPGQGLRLIYYSQIVNDFQKGDIAEGYSVSREKKESFPLTVTSAQKNPTAFYLCASSLSIMGTDTQYFGPGTRLTVL.

This chain connects TRBV9 to TRBJ1-1, with D perhaps matching TRBD1 (6 bases). The germline V gene has CDR1 SGDLS and CDR2 YYNGEE. CDR3 size: 15 residues. V lost 3 bases, J lost 0 bases, and 12 bases lay in between. CDR3 loop: CASSAGSGVNTEAFF. In DNA form, the CDR3 reads TGTGCCAGCAGCGCGGGATCAGGGGTGAACACTGAAGCTTTCTTT.

This clone was observed a few times. V is TRBV11-2 and J is TRBJ2-1, with 7 nucleotides matching TRBD2. J lost 0 bases, V lost 2 bases, and 1 base had no gene match. The CDR3 length is 15 residues. The germline V gene has CDR1 SGHAT and CDR2 FQNNGV. The CDR3 region has the DNA TGTGCCAGCAGCTTATGGGGGGGCTCCTACAATGAGCAGTTCTTC. It is translated as CASSLWGGSYNEQFF. Based on the CDR3 plus reference TRBV11-2 and TRBJ2-1, the full variable domain is EAGVAQSPRYKIIEKRQSVAFWCNPISGHATLYWYQQILGQGPKLLIQFQNNGVVDDSQLPKDRFSAERLKGVDSTLKIQPAKLEDSAVYLCASSLWGGSYNEQFFGPGTRLTVL.

V usage is TRBV5-1 and J usage is TRBJ2-1; TRBD1 aligns across 9 bases. CDR3 length: 15 residues. The germline CDR1 and CDR2 sequences are SGHRS and YFSETQ. After removal of 3 bases from V and 8 bases from J, the junction contained 9 bases not matched to a gene. The CDR3, as DNA: TGCGCCAGCAGCTCTACACAGGGGGCGCGCTATGAGCAGTTCTTC. Translating gives CASSSTQGARYEQFF. Combining the CDR3 with reference TRBV5-1 and TRBJ2-1 gives the whole variable domain KAGVTQTPRYLIKTRGQQVTLSCSPISGHRSVSWYQQTPGQGLQFLFEYFSETQRNKGNFPGRFSGRQFSNSRSEMNVSTLELGDSALYLCASSSTQGARYEQFFGPGTRLTVL.

A few counts support this clone. V gene TRBV7-2 combines with J gene TRBJ1-2; 8 bases match TRBD1. The germline V gene has CDR1 SGHTA and CDR2 FQGNSA. J lost 6 bases, V lost 2 bases, and 5 bases had no gene match. This CDR3 comprises 14 residues. The CDR3 loop is CASSLTGGLHGYTF. The CDR3 bases are TGTGCCAGCAGCTTAACAGGGGGTCTCCATGGCTACACCTTC. Filled out from reference TRBV7-2 and TRBJ1-2, the complete variable domain reads GAGVSQSPSNKVTEKGKDVELRCDPISGHTALYWYRQSLGQGLEFLIYFQGNSAPDKSGLPSDRFSAERTGGSVSTLTIQRTQQEDSAVYLCASSLTGGLHGYTFGSGTRLTVV.

The chain carries TRBV6-6 and TRBJ2-7; the match to TRBD2 covers 9 bases. Germline V gene lookup returns CDR1 MNHNY and CDR2 SVGAGI (reference sequence). The CDR3 is 15 residues long. Trimming cost V 5 bases and J 0 bases; bases outside gene matches: 5. The CDR3 DNA sequence: TGTGCCAGCAGTACTAGCGGGCTAAGCTCCTACGAGCAGTACTTC. Translation gives CASSTSGLSSYEQYF.

The rearrangement joins TRBV15 to TRBJ2-7, with 7 bases lining up with TRBD1. CDR3 length equals 12 residues. CDR1 and CDR2 (germline): LNHNV, YYDKDF (reference sequence). Unmatched junction bases numbered 6, after V lost 3 bases and J lost 10 bases. The CDR3 nucleotides read TGTGCCACCAGCAGGCGAACAGGGGTACAGTACTTC. This codes for CATSRRTGVQYF. Based on the CDR3 plus reference TRBV15 and TRBJ2-7, the full variable domain is DAMVIQNPRYQVTQFGKPVTLSCSQTLNHNVMYWYQQKSSQAPKLLFHYYDKDFNNEADTPDNFQSRRPNTSFCFLDIRSPGLGDTAMYLCATSRRTGVQYFGPGTRLTVT.

As regards this clone: Mismatch with germline at one junction end may stem from a read error. The rearrangement links TRBV7-7 to TRBJ2-3; maybe TRBD1 (6 bases). From germline, CDR1 is SSHAT and CDR2 FNYEAQ (reference sequence). This CDR3 is 14 amino acids long. CDR3 loop: CASSLDRSTDTQYF. The CDR3 bases are TGTGCTAGCAGCCTAGACAGGTCCACAGATACGCAGTATTTT. Variable domain in full (rest from reference TRBV7-7 and TRBJ2-3): GAGVSQSPRYKVTKRGQDVTLRCDPISSHATLYWYQQALGQGPEFLTYFNYEAQPDKSGLPSDRFSAERPEGSISTLTIQRTEQRDSAMYRCASSLDRSTDTQYFGPGTRLTVL.

The chain has TRBV14 and TRBJ1-1; D gene ambiguous. Per germline, CDR1 SGHDN and CDR2 FVKESK. V was shortened by 4 bases and J by 2 bases, with 20 bases between the two germline ends. The CDR3 has 17 residues. The CDR3, as DNA: TGTGCCAGCAGCCCCACTCCTAGTCCTCGGCCAAACACTGAAGCTTTCTTT. Its protein product is CASSPTPSPRPNTEAFF. Filled out from reference TRBV14 and TRBJ1-1, the complete variable domain reads EAGVTQFPSHSVIEKGQTVTLRCDPISGHDNLYWYRRVMGKEIKFLLHFVKESKQDESGMPNNRFLAERTGGTYSTLKVQPAELEDSGVYFCASSPTPSPRPNTEAFFGQGTRLTVV.

V gene TRBV11-2 combines with J gene TRBJ2-4, with TRBD1 as a possible D gene (6 bases). V was cut by 6 bases and J by 4 bases, with 16 bases left in between. The CDR3 consists of 15 residues. Germline V gene lookup returns CDR1 SGHAT and CDR2 FQNNGV. The CDR3 coding sequence is TGTGCCAGCAGGCCATCAGGGGCCGATAAAAACATTCAGTACTTC. Protein: CASRPSGADKNIQYF.

The rearrangement uses TRBV19 and TRBJ1-2; 8 nucleotides agree with TRBD1. There are 13 residues in the CDR3. Germline CDR1 reads LNHDA; CDR2 reads SQIVND (reference sequence). V lost 11 bases and J lost 2; bases outside the gene matches: 7. This chain's CDR3 is CAALGQGNYGYTF. CDR3 coding DNA: TGTGCCGCGCTCGGACAGGGAAACTATGGCTACACCTTC.

The V gene is TRBV5-6, the J gene TRBJ2-7; D may be TRBD2 (6 bases). Germline V CDR1 and CDR2: SGHDT, YYEEEE. Deletions cut 4 bases from V and 9 bases from J, with 14 bases between. The CDR3 has 12 residues. For the CDR3, the DNA is TGTGCCAGCAGCCCTTGGTCCGGGGGGCAGTACTTC. Encoded protein: CASSPWSGGQYF.

The rearrangement uses TRBV5-1 and TRBJ1-1, with TRBD1 identical over 7 bases. Unmatched junction bases numbered 6, after V lost 3 bases and J lost 4 bases. CDR1 and CDR2 from the germline V gene are SGHRS and YFSETQ. CDR3 length: 14 amino acids. This CDR3 is CASSSQGGGTEAFF. Written as DNA, the CDR3 is TGCGCCAGCAGCTCTCAGGGGGGAGGCACTGAAGCTTTCTTT.

The chain carries TRBV5-4 and TRBJ1-2, with D possibly being TRBD1 (5 bases). Germline assignment: CDR1 SGHNT and CDR2 YYREEE (reference sequence). Trimming took off 5 bases at V and 1 base at J, with 12 bases between the two ends. The CDR3 extends over 14 amino acids. CDR3 loop: CASSLPRVNYGYTF. CDR3 DNA sequence: TGTGCCAGCAGTTTACCCAGGGTTAACTATGGCTACACCTTC.

This rearrangement joins TRBV5-4 to TRBJ2-5; D remains unclear. The J call may be wrong; the DNA end is better matched by TRBJ2-7. There are 13 residues in the CDR3. Per germline, CDR1 SGHNT and CDR2 YYREEE (reference sequence). The CDR3 spells CASSLSRNYEQYF. In DNA form, the CDR3 reads TGTGCCAGCAGCTTGTCCAGAAACTACGAGCAGTACTTC.

The V and J genes are TRBV6-5 and TRBJ1-1; D may be TRBD1 (6 bases). Per the germline V gene, CDR1 is MNHEY and CDR2 is SVGAGI. The CDR3 spans 13 residues. V shed 7 bases and J shed 1 base, with 10 bases lying between them. The CDR3 DNA follows: TGTGCCAGCATAGAACAGGGGAACACTGAAGCTTTCTTT. Protein sequence: CASIEQGNTEAFF.

V and J are TRBV7-3 and TRBJ2-7, with 8 bases aligning to TRBD1. CDR3 length: 15 amino acids. Germline trimming cut 5 bases from V and 0 bases from J; bases unmatched to any gene: 6. The germline V gene has CDR1 SGHTA and CDR2 FQGTGA. Written as DNA, the CDR3 is TGTGCCAGCAGCGTGGCAGGGGGCCTCTCCTACGAGCAGTACTTC. It is translated as CASSVAGGLSYEQYF.